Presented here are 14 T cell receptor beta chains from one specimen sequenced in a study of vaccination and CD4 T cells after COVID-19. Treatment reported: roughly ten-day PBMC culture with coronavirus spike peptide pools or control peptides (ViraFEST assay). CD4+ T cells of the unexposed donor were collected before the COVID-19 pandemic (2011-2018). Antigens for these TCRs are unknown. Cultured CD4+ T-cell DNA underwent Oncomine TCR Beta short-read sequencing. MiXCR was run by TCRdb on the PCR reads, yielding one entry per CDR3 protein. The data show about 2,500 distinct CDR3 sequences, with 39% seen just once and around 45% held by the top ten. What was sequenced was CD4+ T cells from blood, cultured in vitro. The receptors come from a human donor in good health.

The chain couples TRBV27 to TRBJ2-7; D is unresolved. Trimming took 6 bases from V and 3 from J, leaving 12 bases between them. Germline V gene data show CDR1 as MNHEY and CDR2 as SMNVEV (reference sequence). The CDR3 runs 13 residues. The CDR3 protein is CASSMGISYEQYF. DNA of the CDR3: TGTGCCAGCAGCATGGGGATAAGCTACGAGCAGTACTTC.

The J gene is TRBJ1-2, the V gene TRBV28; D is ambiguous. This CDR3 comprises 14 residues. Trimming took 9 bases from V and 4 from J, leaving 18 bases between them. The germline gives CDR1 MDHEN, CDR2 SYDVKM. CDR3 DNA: TGTGCCAGTTCGAGGCGGAGTCGTGGCTATGGCTACACCTTC. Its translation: CASSRRSRGYGYTF.

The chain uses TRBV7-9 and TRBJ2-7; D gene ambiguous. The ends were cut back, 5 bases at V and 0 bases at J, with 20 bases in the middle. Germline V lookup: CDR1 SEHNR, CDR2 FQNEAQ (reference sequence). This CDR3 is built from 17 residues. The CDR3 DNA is TGTGCCAGCAGCCCGAAAGTGGGCCAGGCAGCCTCCTACGAGCAGTACTTC. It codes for CASSPKVGQAASYEQYF. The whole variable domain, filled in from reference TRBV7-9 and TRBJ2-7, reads DTGVSQNPRHKITKRGQNVTFRCDPISEHNRLYWYRQTLGQGPEFLTYFQNEAQLEKSRLLSDRFSAERPKGSFSTLEIQRTEQGDSAMYLCASSPKVGQAASYEQYFGPGTRLTVT.

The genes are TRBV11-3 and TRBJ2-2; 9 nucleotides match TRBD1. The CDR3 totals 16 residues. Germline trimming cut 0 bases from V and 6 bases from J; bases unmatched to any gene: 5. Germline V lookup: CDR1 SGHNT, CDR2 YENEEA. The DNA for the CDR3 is TGTGCCAGCAGCTTAGATGGACAGGGGCTCGCCGGGGAGCTGTTTTTT. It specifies CASSLDGQGLAGELFF.

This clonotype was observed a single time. The chain's CDR3 is CASSTGTGEFSDTQYF. CDR3 sequence (DNA): TGTGCCAGCAGCACCGGGACAGGGGAGTTTTCAGATACGCAGTATTTT. J is TRBJ2-3 and V is TRBV9, with TRBD1 matching over 10 bases. V was clipped by 4 bases and J by 4 bases; unmatched bases: 9. Germline CDR1 is SGDLS and CDR2 is YYNGEE. CDR3 length: 16 amino acids.

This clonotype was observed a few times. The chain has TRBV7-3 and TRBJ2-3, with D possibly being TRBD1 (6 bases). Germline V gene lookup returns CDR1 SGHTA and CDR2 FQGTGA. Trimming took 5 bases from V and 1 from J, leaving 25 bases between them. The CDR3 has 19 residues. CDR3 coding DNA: TGTGCCAGCAGCCCCAGGGGTGGAGGCGGCGGACTTCGCACAGATACGCAGTATTTT. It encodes CASSPRGGGGGLRTDTQYF.

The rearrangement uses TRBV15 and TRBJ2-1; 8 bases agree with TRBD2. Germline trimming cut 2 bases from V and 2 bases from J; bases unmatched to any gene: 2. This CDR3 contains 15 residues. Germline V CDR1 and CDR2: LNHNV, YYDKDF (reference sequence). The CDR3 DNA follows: TGTGCCACCAGCAGAACGGGGGGGGCCTACAATGAGCAGTTCTTC. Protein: CATSRTGGAYNEQFF.

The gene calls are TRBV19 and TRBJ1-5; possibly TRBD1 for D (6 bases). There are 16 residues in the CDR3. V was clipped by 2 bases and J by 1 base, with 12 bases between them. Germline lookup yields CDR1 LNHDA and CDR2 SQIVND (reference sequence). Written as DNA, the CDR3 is TGTGCCAGTAGTATAAGGTCAGGGGAAAGCAATCAGCCCCAGCATTTT. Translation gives CASSIRSGESNQPQHF. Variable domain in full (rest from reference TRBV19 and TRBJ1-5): DGGITQSPKYLFRKEGQNVTLSCEQNLNHDAMYWYRQDPGQGLRLIYYSQIVNDFQKGDIAEGYSVSREKKESFPLTVTSAQKNPTAFYLCASSIRSGESNQPQHFGDGTRLSIL.

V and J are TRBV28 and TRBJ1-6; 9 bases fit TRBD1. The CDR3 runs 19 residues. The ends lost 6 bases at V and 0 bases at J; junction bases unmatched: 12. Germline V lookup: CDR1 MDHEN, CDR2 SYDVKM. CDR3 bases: TGTGCCAGCAGCTCCCAGGACAGGGGTTTTAGCTCCTATAATTCACCCCTCCACTTT. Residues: CASSSQDRGFSSYNSPLHF.

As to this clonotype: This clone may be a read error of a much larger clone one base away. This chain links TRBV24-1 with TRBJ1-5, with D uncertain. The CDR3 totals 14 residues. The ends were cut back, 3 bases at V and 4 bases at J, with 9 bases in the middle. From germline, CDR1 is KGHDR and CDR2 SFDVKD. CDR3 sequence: CATSDIHWNQPQHF. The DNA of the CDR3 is TGTGCCACCAGTGATATTCATTGGAATCAGCCCCAGCATTTT.

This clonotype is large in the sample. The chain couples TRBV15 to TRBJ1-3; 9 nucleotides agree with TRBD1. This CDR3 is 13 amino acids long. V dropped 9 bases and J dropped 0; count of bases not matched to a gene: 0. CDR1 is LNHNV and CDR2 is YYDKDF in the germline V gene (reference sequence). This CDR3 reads CATGQGSGNTIYF. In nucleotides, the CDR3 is TGTGCCACGGGACAGGGCTCTGGAAACACCATATATTTT.

The CDR3 protein is CSARMGQGITNEQFF. The CDR3 DNA follows: TGCAGTGCTAGGATGGGACAGGGGATTACCAATGAGCAGTTCTTC. This chain connects TRBV20-1 to TRBJ2-1; 10 bases are shared with TRBD1. The CDR3 loop spans 15 amino acids. Germline trimming cut 3 bases from V and 6 bases from J; bases unmatched to any gene: 8. Germline loops: CDR1 DFQATT, CDR2 SNEGSKA (reference sequence).

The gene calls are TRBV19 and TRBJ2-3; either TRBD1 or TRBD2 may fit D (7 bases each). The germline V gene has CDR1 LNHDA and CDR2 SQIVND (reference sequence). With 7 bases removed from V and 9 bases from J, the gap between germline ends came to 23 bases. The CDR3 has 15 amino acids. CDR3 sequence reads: CASTYRGGMRGTQYF. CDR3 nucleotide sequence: TGTGCCAGTACCTATAGAGGGGGCATGCGGGGGACGCAGTATTTT.

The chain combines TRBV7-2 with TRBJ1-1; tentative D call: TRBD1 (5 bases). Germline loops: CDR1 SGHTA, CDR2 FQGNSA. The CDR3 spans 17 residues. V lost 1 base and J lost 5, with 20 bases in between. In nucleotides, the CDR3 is TGTGCCAGCAGCTTAGGAACAGGAATTCCTTCGGAGACTGAAGCTTTCTTT. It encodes CASSLGTGIPSETEAFF.